Detailed here is one T cell receptor beta chain. The data were taken from a study of blood T cells in healthy people across ages. Overall study context: For every two T cells, template switching captured about one barcoded beta molecule.

A second PCR of roughly 7 to 11 cycles used a sample-barcoded 5' primer and a J-beta primer mix. TCRdb reprocessed the 5' RACE reads with MiXCR, giving one entry per CDR3 protein. The sample gives about 800,000 distinct CDR3 sequences, around a quarter of which show up once; roughly 3.8% is in the top ten. These data are also associated with another study on T cells of mothers and their children. That source notes: At a rate of around 1.6 ug per 15 ul, cDNA synthesis received all of the extracted RNA. Mothers gave over 8 million TCR beta CDR3 reads each, and children about 3 million each.

Specimen: blood. The TCR originated in a boy aged 10-17 years in good health.

The CDR3 loop is CASSLTSGASPGELFF. In DNA form, the CDR3 reads TGTGCCAGCAGCTTGACATCCGGGGCTAGCCCCGGGGAGCTGTTTTTT. The chain recombines TRBV13 with TRBJ2-2; D may be TRBD1 or TRBD2 (5 bases each). CDR1 and CDR2 (germline): PRHDT, FYEKMQ (reference sequence). Trimming removed 3 bases at V and 6 bases at J, with 17 bases between. This CDR3 contains 16 residues.